What follows describes a single T cell receptor beta chain. As yet, its antigen is unknown. V gave up 6 bases and J gave up 4 bases, with 12 bases separating them. CDR1 and CDR2 (germline): MNHEY, SVGEGT. This CDR3 has 14 amino acids. This sample is drawn from a study of early T cells in non-severe SARS-CoV-2 infection. Individual cDNA molecules were tagged with unique molecular identifiers, the study reported. TCRdb reprocessed the 5' RACE reads with MiXCR, giving one entry per CDR3 protein. Of roughly 100,000 distinct CDR3 sequences in the sample, roughly 13% are singletons; the top ten hold approximately 6%. Study outcomes and limitations: Reliance on VDJdb matching favored anti-spike CD8 responses; private and CD4 specificities were missed.

This clonotype was sampled from an adult who was a healthcare worker with PCR-confirmed SARS-CoV-2 infection or an uninfected control (not recorded which). This chain links TRBV6-2 or TRBV6-3 with TRBJ2-2, with no clear D. Sequencing used whole blood. The CDR3 spells CASRTRVPTGELFF. As DNA, the CDR3 is TGTGCCAGCAGAACCCGGGTCCCCACCGGGGAGCTGTTTTTT.